This T cell receptor (beta chain) was obtained from a study of CD8+ T cells in alopecia areata. Study results and limitations: Association of baseline CD8+ expansion with response is uncertain owing to one nonresponder.

The CDR3 runs 17 residues. V dropped 1 base and J dropped 0 bases, with 16 bases sitting between them. The germline V gene encodes CDR1 SEHNR and CDR2 FQNEAQ (reference sequence). RNA, once extracted, was reverse transcribed into cDNA for use as the sequencing template. The table came from immunoSEQ multiplex PCR; TCRdb's copy has only in-frame clones and leaves some out. The sample has fewer than 200,000 clones; about 60% are singletons. As regards this clone: The target antigen is unknown.

This sample's treatment: oral pan-JAK inhibitor, 5-10 mg twice daily. This material consisted of CD8+ T cells sorted from blood, taken at week 24, from a patient treated with tofacitinib. The chain combines TRBV7-9 with TRBJ2-7, with D perhaps being TRBD1 or TRBD2 (5 bases each). This receptor was identified in a human donor with alopecia areata. The CDR3 loop reads CASSLGMGRSFSYEQYF. The CDR3 region has the DNA TGTGCCAGCAGCTTAGGGATGGGACGGAGTTTCTCCTACGAGCAGTACTTC.